This T cell receptor (beta chain) was identified in a study of blood T cell repertoires in COVID-19. On the study more broadly: Samples representing acute and convalescent COVID-19 were sourced from the United States, Italy and Spain. The analysed material was cDNA or gDNA that came from T cells, B-cell-depleted T cells, or PBMCs.

This clone appeared a single time. The CDR3 contains 15 residues. V was clipped by 4 bases and J by 0 bases; unmatched bases: 6. Germline V gene lookup returns CDR1 SGHRS and CDR2 YFSETQ. The data were produced by immunoSEQ multiplex PCR, yet TCRdb's version contains in-frame clones alone and is incomplete. Of 5,000 to 6,500 clones in the sample, 85% to 90% were seen once. The TCR was taken from a human donor in a cohort sampled during active COVID-19. Source material: peripheral blood. This sequence joins TRBV5-1 and TRBJ1-2, with 7 bases lining up with TRBD1. The CDR3 DNA follows: TGCGCCAGCAGCGGACGACAGGGAACTAACTATGGCTACACCTTC. This gives the protein CASSGRQGTNYGYTF.